Shown below are 20 T cell receptor beta chains from a single sample sequenced in a study of blood T cell repertoires in COVID-19. The method was immunoSEQ multiplex PCR; TCRdb's version includes in-frame clones alone and lacks a portion of them. The repertoire holds a few hundred thousand clones, with about 89% as singletons. Specimen: peripheral blood. These receptors all stem from a man aged 40-50 years with acute or convalescent COVID-19.

CDR3 in amino acids: CASSPKTGGFGGYTF. CDR3 DNA: TGTGCCAGCAGCCCAAAGACAGGGGGGTTCGGTGGCTACACCTTC. The chain uses TRBV5-4 and TRBJ1-2, with 9 bases that match TRBD1. Per the germline V gene, CDR1 is SGHNT and CDR2 is YYREEE (reference sequence). V lost 4 bases and J lost 7; bases outside the gene matches: 11. The CDR3 is made up of 15 amino acids.

With respect to this clone: Other DNA sequences in the same sample also yield this CDR3. This chain connects TRBV9 to TRBJ1-6; D unresolved. The V and J ends lost 3 bases and 0 bases respectively, with 7 bases between them. Germline CDR1 is SGDLS and CDR2 is YYNGEE. This CDR3 has 15 amino acids. CDR3 region: CASSAGGSYNSPLHF. Here the CDR3 DNA reads TGTGCCAGCAGCGCCGGAGGCTCCTATAATTCACCCCTCCACTTT.

This clone came up a few times. The rearrangement uses TRBV30 and TRBJ1-6; D may be TRBD1 (6 bases). Germline V CDR1 and CDR2: GTSNPN, SVGIG (reference sequence). Trimming removed 4 bases at V and 5 bases at J, with 9 bases between. The CDR3 spans 13 residues. CDR3 loop: CAWTRGNNSPLHF. The CDR3 DNA reads TGTGCCTGGACGAGGGGGAATAATTCACCCCTCCACTTT. Supplemented by reference TRBV30 and TRBJ1-6, the full variable domain reads SQTIHQWPATLVQPVGSPLSLECTVEGTSNPNLYWYRQAAGRGLQLLFYSVGIGQISSEVPQNLSASRPQDRQFILSSKKLLLSDSGFYLCAWTRGNNSPLHFGNGTRLTVT.

This clone was detected a few times. The rearrangement joins TRBV28 to TRBJ1-2, with a weak D call TRBD1 (5 bases). V was trimmed by 3 bases and J by 4 bases, leaving 12 bases between them. The germline CDR1 and CDR2 sequences are MDHEN and SYDVKM. The CDR3 is made up of 14 amino acids. The DNA for the CDR3 is TGTGCCAGCAGTTTTCCAACAGGCGTCTATGGCTACACCTTC. Translation: CASSFPTGVYGYTF.

There are a few counts of this clone. V is TRBV7-2 and J is TRBJ1-1, with D uncertain. The CDR3 length is 16 residues. Germline loops: CDR1 SGHTA, CDR2 FQGNSA. Trimming cost V 2 bases and J 0 bases, with 13 bases left between them. DNA for the CDR3: TGTGCCAGCAGCTTAAGAGTGCGAGAATTGAACACTGAAGCTTTCTTT. Amino acid sequence: CASSLRVRELNTEAFF.

The rearrangement links TRBV7-8 to TRBJ2-7; D gene unclear. The CDR3 has 13 amino acids. The V end lost 1 base, the J end lost 12 bases, and 16 bases lay between the germline ends. The V gene's germline CDR1 is SGHVS and CDR2 FQNEAQ. In DNA, the CDR3 is TGTGCCAGCAGCTTAGGCCGGGTTAGAGTTCTGTACTTC. It yields the protein CASSLGRVRVLYF.

This clone was found once. The rearrangement uses TRBV27 and TRBJ2-3; 8 bases match TRBD2. Germline V CDR1 and CDR2: MNHEY, SMNVEV (reference sequence). V gave up 9 bases and J gave up 4 bases; unmatched junction bases: 15. The CDR3 has 16 amino acids. The DNA for the CDR3 is TGTGCCAGTTCTCCCGGACCGGGACTAGTGTCAGATACGCAGTATTTT. It codes for CASSPGPGLVSDTQYF.

This clone was counted a single time. The chain joins TRBV19 to TRBJ2-4, with D perhaps matching TRBD1 (5 bases). Trimming cost V 1 base and J 5 bases, with 12 bases left between them. Germline loops: CDR1 LNHDA, CDR2 SQIVND (reference sequence). CDR3 size: 15 residues. For the CDR3, the DNA is TGTGCCAGTAGTATAGGGGGCCCGGCGGAAAACATTCAGTACTTC. Protein sequence: CASSIGGPAENIQYF.

V usage is TRBV6-5 and J usage is TRBJ2-5; 7 nucleotides line up with TRBD1. Germline lookup yields CDR1 MNHEY and CDR2 SVGAGI. There are 15 residues in the CDR3. V gave up 6 bases and J gave up 6 bases; unmatched junction bases: 13. The CDR3 DNA sequence: TGTGCCAGCAGAGGGATACGGGACAGTGGTAAGACCCAGTACTTC. This encodes CASRGIRDSGKTQYF.

This chain uses TRBV28 with TRBJ1-2; 8 bases agree with TRBD1. This CDR3 has 15 residues. V was clipped by 5 bases and J by 6 bases; unmatched bases: 11. Germline loops: CDR1 MDHEN, CDR2 SYDVKM. CDR3 DNA sequence: TGTGCCAGCAGTAATTATAGGACAGGGATACATGGCTACACCTTC. This encodes CASSNYRTGIHGYTF.

This CDR3 reads CASSPTTGQPSEQYF. The CDR3 nucleotides read TGTGCCAGCTCACCGACCACGGGACAGCCGAGCGAGCAGTACTTC. The J gene is TRBJ2-7, the V gene TRBV18; the match to TRBD1 covers 7 bases. The V gene end was trimmed by 3 bases and the J gene end by 6 bases; junction bases not matched to a gene: 11. The CDR3 is 15 residues long. Per the germline V gene, CDR1 is KGHSH and CDR2 is LQKENI.

V gene TRBV11-2 combines with J gene TRBJ1-2; D perhaps matches TRBD1 (6 bases). Germline V gives CDR1 SGHAT, CDR2 FQNNGV. Trimming shortened V by 5 bases and J by 4 bases, and 20 bases separated the two germline ends. The CDR3 extends over 16 amino acids. This CDR3 reads CASSLRQGGVSYGYTF. In DNA, the CDR3 is TGTGCCAGCAGCCTTCGACAAGGGGGGGTGTCCTATGGCTACACCTTC.

The chain couples TRBV9 to TRBJ1-3, with TRBD1 identical over 9 bases. This CDR3 has 17 amino acids. In germline, CDR1 is SGDLS, CDR2 YYNGEE. V dropped 4 bases and J dropped 0; count of bases not matched to a gene: 8. The CDR3 here is CASSTGGRSYSGNTIYF. The CDR3 nucleotides read TGTGCCAGCAGCACAGGGGGCAGGAGTTACTCTGGAAACACCATATATTTT.

This chain links TRBV29-1 with TRBJ2-3; possibly TRBD2 for D (5 bases). V was trimmed by 6 bases and J by 1 base, leaving 20 bases between them. Germline CDR1 reads SQVTM; CDR2 reads ANQGSEA. The CDR3 sequence is 16 residues long. CDR3 DNA: TGCAGCGTCACCTTTTGGAGCGGAGCAGGCACAGATACGCAGTATTTT. This sequence encodes CSVTFWSGAGTDTQYF.

This clone was detected only once. The chain uses TRBV29-1 and TRBJ1-4, with 7 bases that match TRBD1. This CDR3 has 15 amino acids. Trimming took 6 bases from V and 0 from J; bases not matched to a gene: 7. From germline, CDR1 is SQVTM and CDR2 ANQGSEA. The CDR3 DNA reads TGCAGCGTCGGGACAGCAGGGACAACTAATGAAAAACTGTTTTTT. This sequence encodes CSVGTAGTTNEKLFF. The full variable domain, rest sourced from reference TRBV29-1 and TRBJ1-4, is SAVISQKPSRDICQRGTSLTIQCQVDSQVTMMFWYRQQPGQSLTLIATANQGSEATYESGFVIDKFPISRPNLTFSTLTVSNMSPEDSSIYLCSVGTAGTTNEKLFFGSGTQLSVL.

The chain joins TRBV4-1 to TRBJ1-1, with a weak D call TRBD1 (5 bases). Trimming stripped 6 bases from V and 4 bases from J, with 15 bases between. Germline V gene lookup returns CDR1 MGHRA and CDR2 YSYEKL. The CDR3 contains 14 residues. The CDR3 here is CASRLMGGGTEAFF. CDR3 in DNA: TGCGCCAGCAGGTTAATGGGGGGGGGCACTGAAGCTTTCTTT.

J is TRBJ1-2 and V is TRBV30; a weak D match, TRBD1 (6 bases). The CDR3 loop spans 15 amino acids. Per germline, CDR1 GTSNPN and CDR2 SVGIG (reference sequence). Trimming took off 2 bases at V and 4 bases at J, with 17 bases between the two ends. The CDR3 reads CAWSYDRTAPYGYTF. CDR3 nucleotides: TGTGCCTGGAGTTACGACCGGACAGCGCCCTATGGCTACACCTTC.

This chain links TRBV5-4 with TRBJ2-7, with D unresolved. There are 14 residues in the CDR3. CDR1 is SGHNT, CDR2 YYREEE, per germline (reference sequence). Trimming removed 0 bases from V and 7 bases from J, with 14 bases in between. This CDR3 is CASSLGGAPHEQYF. CDR3 coding DNA: TGTGCCAGCAGCTTGGGAGGAGCTCCTCATGAGCAGTACTTC. The whole variable domain, filled in from reference TRBV5-4 and TRBJ2-7, reads ETGVTQSPTHLIKTRGQQVTLRCSSQSGHNTVSWYQQALGQGPQFIFQYYREEENGRGNFPPRFSGLQFPNYSSELNVNALELDDSALYLCASSLGGAPHEQYFGPGTRLTVT.

This clone was observed a single time. The gene calls are TRBV5-4 and TRBJ1-6, with 8 positions matching TRBD1. The trim removed 0 bases at V and 8 bases at J, leaving 4 bases unmatched. The length of the CDR3 is 15 residues. Per the germline V gene, CDR1 is SGHNT and CDR2 is YYREEE (reference sequence). CDR3 region: CASSLGAQGDSPLHF. CDR3 in DNA: TGTGCCAGCAGCTTGGGCGCACAGGGGGATTCACCCCTCCACTTT.

The CDR3 sequence is CAISESGTSFQETQYF. The CDR3 bases are TGTGCCATCAGTGAGTCGGGGACTAGCTTCCAAGAGACCCAGTACTTC. This chain joins TRBV10-3 and TRBJ2-5, with 9 positions matching TRBD2. The CDR3 spans 16 residues. J lost 1 base, V lost 0 bases, and 3 bases had no gene match. Germline V lookup: CDR1 ENHRY, CDR2 SYGVKD.